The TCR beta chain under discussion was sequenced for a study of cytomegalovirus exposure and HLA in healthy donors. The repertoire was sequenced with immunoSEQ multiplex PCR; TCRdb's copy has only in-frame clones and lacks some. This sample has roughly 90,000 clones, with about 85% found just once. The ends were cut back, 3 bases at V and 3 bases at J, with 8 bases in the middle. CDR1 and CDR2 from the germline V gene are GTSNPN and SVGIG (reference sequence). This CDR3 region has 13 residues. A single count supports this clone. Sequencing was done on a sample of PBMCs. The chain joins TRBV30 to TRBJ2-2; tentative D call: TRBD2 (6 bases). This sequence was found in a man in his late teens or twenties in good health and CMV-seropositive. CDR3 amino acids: CAWRWGDTGELFF. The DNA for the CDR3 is TGTGCCTGGAGGTGGGGGGACACCGGGGAGCTGTTTTTT.